This T cell receptor (beta chain) was captured in a study of Graves' ophthalmopathy and Graves' hyperthyroidism. Study-level information: At the time of initial diagnosis and before any treatment, peripheral blood was collected.

Beta-chain TCR CDR3 regions were amplified from RNA transcripts. RT-PCR with HTBI primers came first, then second-round multiplex PCR. TCRdb fed the multiplex PCR reads into MiXCR, producing one record per CDR3 protein. The data contain 360,000 or so distinct CDR3 sequences, around 20% of them singletons. Germline V CDR1 and CDR2: MGHDK, SYGVNS. This CDR3 contains 14 residues. V shed 5 bases and J 3 bases; nucleotides not matched to a gene: 5. Regarding the study as a whole: Blood also held most thyroid clonotypes expanded above 0.001 frequency.

There are a few counts of this clonotype. The antigen remains unidentified. The sequenced material came from peripheral blood. This sequence joins TRBV25-1 and TRBJ2-7, with TRBD1 matching over 9 bases. The TCR comes from a woman aged 18-29 years with Graves' ophthalmopathy. The CDR3 DNA reads TGTGCCAGCAGTCTTGGGACAGGGCACTACGAGCAGTACTTC. Amino acids: CASSLGTGHYEQYF.